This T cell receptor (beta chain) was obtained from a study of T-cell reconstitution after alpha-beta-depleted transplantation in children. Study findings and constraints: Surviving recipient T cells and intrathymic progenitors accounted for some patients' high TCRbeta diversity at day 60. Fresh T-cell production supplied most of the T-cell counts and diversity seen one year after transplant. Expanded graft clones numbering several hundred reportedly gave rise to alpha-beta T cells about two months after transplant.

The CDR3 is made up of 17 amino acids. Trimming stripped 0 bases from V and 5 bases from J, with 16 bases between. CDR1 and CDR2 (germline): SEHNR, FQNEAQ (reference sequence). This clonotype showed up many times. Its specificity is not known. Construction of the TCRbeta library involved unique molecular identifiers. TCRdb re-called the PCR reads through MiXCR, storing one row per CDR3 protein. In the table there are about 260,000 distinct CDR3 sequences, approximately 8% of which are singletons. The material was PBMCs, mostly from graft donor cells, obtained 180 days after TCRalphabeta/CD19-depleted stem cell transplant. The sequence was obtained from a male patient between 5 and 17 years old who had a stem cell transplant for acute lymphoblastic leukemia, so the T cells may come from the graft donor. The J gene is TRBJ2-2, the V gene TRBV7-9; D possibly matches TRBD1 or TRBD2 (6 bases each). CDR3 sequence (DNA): TGTGCCAGCAGCTTAGCGCTACAGGGACTTGGGACCGGGGAGCTGTTTTTT. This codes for CASSLALQGLGTGELFF.